Following are 18 T cell receptor beta chains from one sample sequenced in a study of T cell clonotyping in hematopoietic cell transplantation. Method: immunoSEQ multiplex PCR; TCRdb's copy keeps in-frame clones and lacks some. The sample carries some 27,000 clones, roughly 84% recorded once. Described time point: recipient sample about 28 days before transplant, after cytoreduction. This sample comprised peripheral blood mononuclear cells, obtained before stem cell transplant. The receptors were sampled from a man aged 35 to 55 with acute myeloid leukemia. Some clones in this sample may be carry-over from other donors' samples.

The chain uses TRBV30 and TRBJ2-7; the D gene is possibly TRBD2 (5 bases). CDR3 size: 11 residues. V was cut by 2 bases and J by 4 bases, with 6 bases left in between. CDR1 is GTSNPN, CDR2 SVGIG, per germline (reference sequence). The CDR3 region has the DNA TGTGCCTGGAGTACGGGGTACGAGCAGTACTTC. This translates into CAWSTGYEQYF.

This clone was counted only a few times. V is TRBV29-1 and J is TRBJ1-2; no clear D gene. This CDR3 is built from 11 residues. V lost 4 bases, J lost 4 bases, and 7 bases lay in between. Germline-derived CDR1 and CDR2 are SQVTM and ANQGSEA. The CDR3: CSVASGYGYTF. The CDR3, as DNA: TGCAGCGTTGCCAGTGGCTATGGCTACACCTTC.

This chain connects TRBV27 to TRBJ2-3; D may be TRBD2 (5 bases). Germline CDR1 MNHEY, CDR2 SMNVEV (reference sequence). The length of the CDR3 is 13 residues. Deletions cut 8 bases from V and 1 base from J, with 10 bases between. CDR3 amino acids: CASQRQGTDTQYF. CDR3 DNA sequence: TGTGCCAGCCAGCGGCAGGGCACAGATACGCAGTATTTT.

The CDR3 here is CASSLEAGGDEKLFF. CDR3 coding DNA: TGTGCCAGCAGCTTAGAAGCCGGAGGCGATGAAAAACTGTTTTTT. This rearrangement joins TRBV11-2 to TRBJ1-4; unclear D gene. CDR3 length equals 15 residues. Germline V CDR1 and CDR2: SGHAT, FQNNGV. Trimming removed 0 bases from V and 6 bases from J, with 11 bases in between. The variable domain in full, completed from reference TRBV11-2 and TRBJ1-4, reads EAGVAQSPRYKIIEKRQSVAFWCNPISGHATLYWYQQILGQGPKLLIQFQNNGVVDDSQLPKDRFSAERLKGVDSTLKIQPAKLEDSAVYLCASSLEAGGDEKLFFGSGTQLSVL.

The chain combines TRBV10-3 with TRBJ1-5; a possible D gene is TRBD1 (6 bases). The germline CDR1 and CDR2 sequences are ENHRY and SYGVKD. This CDR3 is built from 13 residues. The V end was cut by 10 bases, the J end by 3 bases, with 13 bases between. This CDR3 is CASSTGPNQPQHF. The CDR3 DNA reads as TGTGCCAGTTCGACAGGACCCAATCAGCCCCAGCATTTT.

This clone was seen a few times. Other nucleotide sequences from this sample produce the same CDR3. The chain joins TRBV28 to TRBJ2-7; 8 bases are shared with TRBD1. Per germline, CDR1 MDHEN and CDR2 SYDVKM. CDR3 length equals 15 residues. The J segment lost 1 base and the V segment lost 2 bases, leaving 4 bases of the junction unmatched. CDR3 nucleotides: TGTGCCAGCAGTTTAGACAGGGGCGTATCCTACGAGCAGTACTTC. This codes for CASSLDRGVSYEQYF.

V and J are TRBV29-1 and TRBJ1-1, with D unresolved. Germline V gene data show CDR1 as SQVTM and CDR2 as ANQGSEA. CDR3 length: 12 residues. V was pared by 5 bases and J by 0 bases, with 7 bases between. CDR3 in amino acids: CSVSQLNTEAFF. The CDR3 bases are TGCAGCGTTTCACAGTTGAACACTGAAGCTTTCTTT.

The chain combines TRBV9 with TRBJ2-2; no firm D call. Trimming stripped 6 bases from V and 4 bases from J, with 7 bases between. Germline CDR1 reads SGDLS; CDR2 reads YYNGEE. The length of the CDR3 is 12 residues. CDR3 amino acids: CASTAFTGELFF. The CDR3 DNA follows: TGTGCCAGCACGGCTTTCACCGGGGAGCTGTTTTTT. Full variable domain (rest looked up from reference TRBV9 and TRBJ2-2): DSGVTQTPKHLITATGQRVTLRCSPRSGDLSVYWYQQSLDQGLQFLIQYYNGEERAKGNILERFSAQQFPDLHSELNLSSLELGDSALYFCASTAFTGELFFGEGSRLTVL.

This chain uses TRBV7-8 with TRBJ1-1; D uncertain. CDR3 length: 13 amino acids. Germline CDR1 reads SGHVS; CDR2 reads FQNEAQ. V lost 3 bases, J lost 1 base, and 6 bases lay in between. The CDR3 DNA is TGTGCCAGCAGCTTCGACCAGAACACTGAAGCTTTCTTT. Translated: CASSFDQNTEAFF.

The DNA of the CDR3 is TGTGCCAGTAGTCCGTCCCGACCGAACTCTGGAAACACCATATATTTT. It codes for CASSPSRPNSGNTIYF. The rearrangement links TRBV19 to TRBJ1-3; unclear D gene. Germline V gene data show CDR1 as LNHDA and CDR2 as SQIVND (reference sequence). This CDR3 has 16 residues. The germline V and J ends were trimmed by 5 bases and 0 bases, with 14 bases remaining between them.

DNA for the CDR3: TGTGCCAGCAGGACGACCCCTGGCTCTGGAAACACCATATATTTT. This encodes CASRTTPGSGNTIYF. The chain couples TRBV6-5 to TRBJ1-3, with unresolved D. Trimming took off 6 bases at V and 0 bases at J, with 12 bases between the two ends. The CDR3 totals 15 residues. From germline, CDR1 is MNHEY and CDR2 SVGAGI.

The chain couples TRBV28 to TRBJ1-2, with D uncertain. The germline V gene has CDR1 MDHEN and CDR2 SYDVKM. This CDR3 region has 14 residues. Trimming stripped 3 bases from V and 0 bases from J, with 8 bases between. This chain's CDR3 is CASSFWQTNYGYTF. In nucleotides, the CDR3 is TGTGCCAGCAGTTTCTGGCAGACTAACTATGGCTACACCTTC.

The chain couples TRBV25-1 to TRBJ2-3, with TRBD1 as a possible D gene (6 bases). The germline gives CDR1 MGHDK, CDR2 SYGVNS. V lost 0 bases to trimming and J lost 7 bases, with 14 bases between them. The length of the CDR3 is 15 residues. This CDR3 reads CASSEYLTGPHTQYF. In DNA, the CDR3 is TGTGCCAGCAGTGAATACCTTACAGGGCCACATACGCAGTATTTT. The full variable domain, its missing parts supplied by reference TRBV25-1 and TRBJ2-3, is EADIYQTPRYLVIGTGKKITLECSQTMGHDKMYWYQQDPGMELHLIHYSYGVNSTEKGDLSSESTVSRIRTEHFPLTLESARPSHTSQYLCASSEYLTGPHTQYFGPGTRLTVL.

CDR3 in amino acids: CASSQDPSSRVYEQYF. The CDR3 nucleotides are TGCGCCAGCAGCCAAGATCCGAGTAGCAGGGTGTACGAGCAGTACTTC. The chain joins TRBV4-1 to TRBJ2-7, with TRBD1 as a possible D gene (5 bases). CDR1 is MGHRA, CDR2 YSYEKL, per germline. The CDR3 sequence is 16 residues long. With 0 bases removed from V and 4 bases from J, the gap between germline ends came to 16 bases.

Written as DNA, the CDR3 is TGTGCCAGCAGTGAAGCAGGGCGTACCTACAATGAGCAGTTCTTC. Residues: CASSEAGRTYNEQFF. The genes are TRBV2 and TRBJ2-1, with D hard to call. The germline gives CDR1 SNHLY, CDR2 FYNNEI. V gave up 0 bases and J gave up 2 bases, with 8 bases separating them. The CDR3 spans 15 residues.

This clone was seen a single time. The chain joins TRBV2 to TRBJ1-1; perhaps TRBD1 as D (6 bases). Trimming took off 10 bases at V and 3 bases at J, with 21 bases between the two ends. There are 15 residues in the CDR3. Germline V gives CDR1 SNHLY, CDR2 FYNNEI. CDR3 residues: CAIGRGARIDTEAFF. DNA for the CDR3: TGTGCCATCGGTAGGGGGGCGCGGATAGACACTGAAGCTTTCTTT.

The V and J genes are TRBV2 and TRBJ1-5; 9 positions match TRBD1. This CDR3 spans 14 amino acids. The germline CDR1 and CDR2 sequences are SNHLY and FYNNEI. With V trimmed by 6 bases and J by 1 base, 1 base remained unmatched. CDR3 sequence reads: CASSGQGSNQPQHF. Here the CDR3 DNA reads TGTGCCAGCAGCGGACAGGGGAGCAATCAGCCCCAGCATTTT.

This chain connects TRBV2 to TRBJ1-3; TRBD1 matches at 7 bases. This CDR3 spans 17 amino acids. V was pared by 7 bases and J by 0 bases, with 12 bases of the junction left unmatched. Germline CDR1 and CDR2: SNHLY and FYNNEI. CDR3 sequence (DNA): TGTGCCAGCAACCTACGGGCAGGGGGAACCTCTGGAAACACCATATATTTT. This encodes CASNLRAGGTSGNTIYF.